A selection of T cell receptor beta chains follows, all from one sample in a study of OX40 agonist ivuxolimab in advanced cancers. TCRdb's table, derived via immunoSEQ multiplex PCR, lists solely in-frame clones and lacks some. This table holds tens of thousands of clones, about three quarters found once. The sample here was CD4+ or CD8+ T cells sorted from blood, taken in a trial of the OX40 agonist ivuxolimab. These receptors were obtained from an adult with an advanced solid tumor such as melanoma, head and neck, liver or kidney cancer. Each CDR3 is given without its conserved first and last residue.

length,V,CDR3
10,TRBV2,ASSASGYEQY
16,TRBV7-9,ASSSQGASKSPYNEQF
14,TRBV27,ASSPDQGAYNSPLH
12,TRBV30,AWSEPWGTDTQY
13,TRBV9,ASSVGLEGGNTIY
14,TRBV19,ASSHNMGLMNTEAF
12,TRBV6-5,ASSYSIWGETQY
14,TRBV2,ASSSDGNSGANVLT
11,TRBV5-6,ASSLWATDTQY
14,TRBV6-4,ASSDSSGVRSYEQY
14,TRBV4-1,ASSQDAADSGNTIY
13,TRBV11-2,ASSLPPSKRNEAF
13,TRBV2,ASSRSGRLSDTQY
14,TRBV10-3,AINRDRQGAQTEAF
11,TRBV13,ASSSIRQDIQY
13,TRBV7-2,ASSSTPQGAGGYT
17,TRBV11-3,ASPTCRKGQVCSGNTIY
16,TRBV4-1,ASSQLASGLISYNEQF
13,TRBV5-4,ASSSLAGTGETQY
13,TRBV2,ASSETSGGKETQY
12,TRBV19,ASSQTRGAGELF
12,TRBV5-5,ASSFQTDYSEQF
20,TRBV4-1,ASSQKTRLAGVLGQNYNEQF
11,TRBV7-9,ASSFSGSQPQH
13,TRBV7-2,ASSLTPQVNSPLH
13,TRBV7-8,ASSFGRISNQPQH
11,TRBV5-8,ASSQLALDTQY
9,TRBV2,ASSSYNEQF
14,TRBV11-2,ASSFGYAGVRDEQF
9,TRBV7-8,ASSSTSAQY
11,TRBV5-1,ASSSPESYEQY
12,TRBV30,AWNRDMNNSPLH
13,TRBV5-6,ASSLIFEGPDTQY
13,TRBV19,ASSTQGAPVNEQF
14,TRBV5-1,ASSLAGTGLQETQY
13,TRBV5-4,ASSRWGLADNKQY
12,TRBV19,ASSDRTGYYEQY
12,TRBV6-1,ASRTSGIPDTQY
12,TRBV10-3,AIRAAVDNQPQH
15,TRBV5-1,ASSERVSSGSYNEQF
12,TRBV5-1,ASSLAQFSSGYT
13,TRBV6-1,ASIHSRGRSGELF
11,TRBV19,ASSGSGRQSWG
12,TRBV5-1,ASRLQGANEKLF
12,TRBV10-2,ASRPGLAKNIQY
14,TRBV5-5,ASSLKRTTENNEQF
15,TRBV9,ASSSYRGRGTGNTIY
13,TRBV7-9,ASSLTAEGNTEAF
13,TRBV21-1,ASSKEQRPTYEQY
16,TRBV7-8,ASSFSGTSPLAKNIQY